This entry describes one TCR beta chain. The CDR3 covers 13 residues. Trimming took off 8 bases at V and 6 bases at J, with 17 bases between the two ends. Germline V lookup: CDR1 MDHEN, CDR2 SYDVKM. TCRdb reprocessed the RT-PCR reads via MiXCR and lists one record per CDR3 protein. The data hold roughly 700,000 distinct CDR3 sequences, with 15% to 18% observed a single time. The sample originates from a study of response to subunit inactivated influenza vaccine. Sequencing used PBMCs from blood, obtained about 12 days after vaccination. The receptor comes from a man aged 50-60 years who received an inactivated influenza vaccine. The chain has TRBV28 and TRBJ2-7; a possible D gene is TRBD1 (5 bases). CDR3 nucleotides: TGTGCCAGCGGTGTTGGGGCGCGTGGCGAGCAGTACTTC. Amino acid sequence: CASGVGARGEQYF.